This T cell receptor beta chain was sequenced for a study of early T cells in non-severe SARS-CoV-2 infection. Study overall: The study sequenced bulk RNA from unsorted whole blood, with chains unpaired.

Regarding the study as a whole: Private and CD4 specificities were missed by VDJdb matching, skewed to anti-spike CD8.

Germline V gene lookup returns CDR1 SEHNR and CDR2 FQNEAQ (reference sequence). V lost 1 base and J lost 4; bases outside the gene matches: 6. The CDR3 is 16 residues long. Individual cDNA molecules each received unique molecular identifiers attached to them. TCRdb re-called the 5' RACE reads through MiXCR, storing one row per CDR3 protein. The profile shows under 85,000 distinct CDR3 sequences, about 14% of them singletons. A word on this clonotype: What it recognizes is unknown.

The sequenced sample was whole blood, obtained at baseline. The TCR comes from an adult who was a healthcare worker with PCR-confirmed SARS-CoV-2 infection or an uninfected control (not recorded which). The chain joins TRBV7-9 to TRBJ2-3; 9 nucleotides align to TRBD2. The CDR3 region has the DNA TGTGCCAGCAGCTTAGGGACTAGCGCTATGGCAGATACGCAGTATTTT. It codes for CASSLGTSAMADTQYF. The full variable domain, with the rest looked up from reference TRBV7-9 and TRBJ2-3, is DTGVSQNPRHKITKRGQNVTFRCDPISEHNRLYWYRQTLGQGPEFLTYFQNEAQLEKSRLLSDRFSAERPKGSFSTLEIQRTEQGDSAMYLCASSLGTSAMADTQYFGPGTRLTVL.